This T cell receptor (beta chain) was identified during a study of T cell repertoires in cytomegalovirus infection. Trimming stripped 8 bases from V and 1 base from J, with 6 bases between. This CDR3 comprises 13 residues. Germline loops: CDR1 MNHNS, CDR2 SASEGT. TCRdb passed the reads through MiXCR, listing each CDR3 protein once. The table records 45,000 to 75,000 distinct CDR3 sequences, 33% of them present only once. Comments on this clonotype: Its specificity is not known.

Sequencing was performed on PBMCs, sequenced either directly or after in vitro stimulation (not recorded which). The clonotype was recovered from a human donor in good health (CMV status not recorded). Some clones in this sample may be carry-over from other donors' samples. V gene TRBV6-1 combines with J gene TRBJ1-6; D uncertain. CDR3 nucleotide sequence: TGTGCCAGCGGAAGATCCTATAATTCACCCCTCCACTTT. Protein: CASGRSYNSPLHF.